The sequence of this T cell receptor (beta chain) was determined in a study of shared clonotypes between healthy human individuals. Study information: Three plates each covered CD4 naive and memory; CD8 naive two, CD8 memory one. Study-level findings and limits: Across subsets, estimated richness was generally greater for naive than for memory populations.

Comment on this clone: Its antigen is undetermined. Other DNA sequences in the sample encode the same CDR3.

Every contributor of samples was a Caucasian grown-up residing in Nashville, Tennessee. Trimming removed 4 bases from V and 2 bases from J, with 9 bases in between. This CDR3 has 13 amino acids. Germline lookup yields CDR1 SGHRS and CDR2 YFSETQ. The assay was immunoSEQ multiplex PCR, and TCRdb's table has in-frame clones only and misses some. The sample has roughly 700,000 clones, 74% seen once. This receptor was identified in a woman under 40 in good health. Material for sequencing was memory CD4+ T cells sorted from blood. Subset described: CD45RA-negative fraction. This sequence joins TRBV5-1 and TRBJ1-2; D is ambiguous. The CDR3, as DNA: TGCGCCAGCAGCCTGGACGGGAACTATGGCTACACCTTC. Translation: CASSLDGNYGYTF.